This entry lists 29 T cell receptor beta chains sequenced from one sample in a study of blood T cells in healthy people across ages. For the second PCR, which ran for roughly 7 to 11 cycles, a sample-barcoded 5' primer and a J-beta primer mix were used. MiXCR was run by TCRdb on the 5' RACE reads, yielding one entry per CDR3 protein. The table shows about 900,000 distinct CDR3 sequences, with around 49% occurring only once. The sequencing input was blood. These receptors were taken from a man aged 30 to 45 in good health.

This chain links TRBV4-3 with TRBJ2-7, with 12 bases identical to TRBD2. The J call is uncertain, as TRBJ2-5 better fits the DNA end. CDR1 and CDR2 from the germline V gene are LGHNA and YSLEER. This CDR3 contains 16 residues. The chain's CDR3 is CASSQELAGGRETQYF. DNA for the CDR3: TGCGCCAGCAGCCAAGAGCTAGCGGGGGGGCGGGAGACCCAGTACTTC.

The sample holds a few counts of this clonotype. The rearrangement links TRBV7-2 to TRBJ2-7; TRBD2 matches 9 bases. Per the germline V gene, CDR1 is SGHTA and CDR2 is FQGNSA. This CDR3 is 14 amino acids long. V lost 5 bases and J lost 4; bases outside the gene matches: 6. The CDR3 loop reads CASSLSSGEYEQYF. The CDR3 DNA is TGTGCCAGCAGCCTCTCTAGCGGGGAATACGAGCAGTACTTC.

In this sample, this clonotype turned up a few times. V gene TRBV25-1 combines with J gene TRBJ1-4; D gene unclear. Trimming took 4 bases from V and 7 from J, leaving 13 bases between them. Germline V gene data show CDR1 as MGHDK and CDR2 as SYGVNS. The CDR3 runs to 14 residues. CDR3 loop: CASSVGRTPEKLFF. CDR3 coding DNA: TGTGCCAGCAGTGTTGGGAGAACCCCTGAAAAACTGTTTTTT. Full variable domain (outside the CDR3, taken from reference TRBV25-1 and TRBJ1-4): EADIYQTPRYLVIGTGKKITLECSQTMGHDKMYWYQQDPGMELHLIHYSYGVNSTEKGDLSSESTVSRIRTEHFPLTLESARPSHTSQYLCASSVGRTPEKLFFGSGTQLSVL.

This clonotype was recorded at least ten times. The V call is TRBV20-1, the J call TRBJ2-7; D is ambiguous. Germline V lookup: CDR1 DFQATT, CDR2 SNEGSKA (reference sequence). This CDR3 spans 9 amino acids. V lost 3 bases to trimming and J lost 3 bases, with 0 bases between them. The CDR3 DNA reads TGCAGTGCTAGCTACGAGCAGTACTTC. Translating it yields CSASYEQYF.

This chain joins TRBV5-1 and TRBJ2-3; TRBD1 is a possible D gene (7 bases). From germline, CDR1 is SGHRS and CDR2 YFSETQ. With 7 bases removed from V and 6 bases from J, the gap between germline ends came to 18 bases. The CDR3 extends over 14 amino acids. CDR3: CASGGTASQDTQYF. Here the CDR3 DNA reads TGCGCCAGCGGGGGGACAGCGAGCCAGGATACGCAGTATTTT.

The DNA for the CDR3 is TGCAGTGCTAGGGAGGGGTTTGACAATGAGCAGTTCTTC. Translated: CSAREGFDNEQFF. The chain joins TRBV20-1 to TRBJ2-1; D perhaps matches TRBD2 (6 bases). Germline assignment: CDR1 DFQATT and CDR2 SNEGSKA (reference sequence). Trimming took 3 bases from V and 5 from J, leaving 11 bases between them. CDR3 length: 13 amino acids.

Written as DNA, the CDR3 is TGTGCCAGCATGGACGGGACAGGGTCATCTAACTATGGCTACACCTTC. Protein product: CASMDGTGSSNYGYTF. The V and J genes are TRBV7-9 and TRBJ1-2, with 9 nucleotides matching TRBD1. Trimming took 7 bases from V and 0 from J; bases not matched to a gene: 9. This CDR3 spans 16 amino acids. Germline-derived CDR1 and CDR2 are SEHNR and FQNEAQ (reference sequence).

This clonotype was counted a few times. J is TRBJ2-7 and V is TRBV5-1; 9 bases line up with TRBD1. The V segment lost 5 bases and the J segment 3 bases; nucleotides outside the gene matches: 6. The CDR3 loop spans 14 amino acids. The germline gives CDR1 SGHRS, CDR2 YFSETQ. Here the CDR3 reads CASSREGQGYEQYF. Here the CDR3 DNA reads TGCGCCAGCAGTCGTGAGGGACAGGGCTACGAGCAGTACTTC.

This clonotype was recorded at least ten times. This chain joins TRBV7-2 and TRBJ2-3, with 10 positions matching TRBD2. V was pared by 5 bases and J by 4 bases, with 9 bases of the junction left unmatched. Germline CDR1 SGHTA, CDR2 FQGNSA. The CDR3 is 16 amino acids. CDR3 coding DNA: TGTGCCAGCAGCCCCCGCGGGACTAGCGTCCCAGATACGCAGTATTTT. Encoded protein: CASSPRGTSVPDTQYF.

The table lists this clonotype with a few counts. The J gene is TRBJ2-5, the V gene TRBV4-3, with 8 bases fitting TRBD2. The CDR3 totals 16 residues. V gave up 1 base and J gave up 2 bases; unmatched junction bases: 6. CDR1 and CDR2 from the germline V gene are LGHNA and YSLEER. CDR3 amino acids: CASSQGVGGVQETQYF. Written as DNA, the CDR3 is TGCGCCAGCAGCCAAGGAGTCGGGGGGGTTCAAGAGACCCAGTACTTC.

This chain uses TRBV28 with TRBJ1-1, with D possibly matching TRBD1 (5 bases). This CDR3 comprises 14 residues. V was shortened by 6 bases and J by 1 base, with 12 bases between the two germline ends. Germline CDR1 MDHEN, CDR2 SYDVKM. The CDR3 is CASSRPQGNTEAFF. In nucleotides, the CDR3 is TGTGCCAGCAGCCGCCCCCAGGGGAACACTGAAGCTTTCTTT.

V and J are TRBV5-1 and TRBJ2-7, with 8 bases identical to TRBD2. CDR1 and CDR2 from the germline V gene are SGHRS and YFSETQ. V lost 0 bases and J lost 3; bases outside the gene matches: 5. The CDR3 is made up of 15 amino acids. CDR3 bases: TGCGCCAGCAGCTTGGACGGGACTAGTTTCTACGAGCAGTACTTC. Its protein product is CASSLDGTSFYEQYF.

In its sample, this clonotype was seen a few times. The DNA for the CDR3 is TGTGCCAGCAGGACGGCCCCCCGGACAGGGGATCAGCCCCAGCATTTT. It yields the protein CASRTAPRTGDQPQHF. The V gene is TRBV6-2 or TRBV6-3, the J gene TRBJ1-5; 9 nucleotides match TRBD1. This CDR3 is built from 16 residues. Unmatched junction bases numbered 11, after V lost 6 bases and J lost 5 bases. Germline CDR1 reads MNHEY; CDR2 reads SVGEGT.

The rearrangement uses TRBV5-1 and TRBJ2-2; 8 bases are a match to TRBD1. This CDR3 has 16 amino acids. V was clipped by 3 bases and J by 1 base; unmatched bases: 5. CDR1 is SGHRS and CDR2 is YFSETQ in the germline V gene. The CDR3 DNA sequence: TGCGCCAGCAGCTGGACGGGACAGGAGAACACCGGGGAGCTGTTTTTT. Translation: CASSWTGQENTGELFF.

Only a few counts were recorded for this clonotype. The chain links TRBV20-1 to TRBJ2-7; TRBD2 matches 10 bases. Germline values: CDR1 DFQATT, CDR2 SNEGSKA (reference sequence). The ends lost 5 bases at V and 7 bases at J; junction bases unmatched: 8. The CDR3 consists of 13 residues. CDR3 sequence reads: CSAPLKGLAEQYF. Written as DNA, the CDR3 is TGCAGTGCTCCTCTCAAGGGACTAGCGGAGCAGTACTTC.

In its sample, this clonotype was seen a few times. The chain employs TRBV7-2 and TRBJ1-1, with D unresolved. CDR3 length: 16 amino acids. Between the trimmed V and J ends, which lost 5 bases and 0 bases, there was a span of 16 bases. The germline V gene encodes CDR1 SGHTA and CDR2 FQGNSA. CDR3 sequence reads: CASSLGLVGMNTEAFF. CDR3 nucleotides: TGTGCCAGCAGCCTAGGCCTGGTTGGGATGAACACTGAAGCTTTCTTT.

V gene TRBV3-1 combines with J gene TRBJ1-1; perhaps TRBD1 as D (6 bases). V was pared by 5 bases and J by 10 bases, with 17 bases between. The CDR3 has 13 amino acids. Germline CDR1 and CDR2: LGHDT and YNNKEL (reference sequence). The CDR3 is CASSKTGRSGAFF. In DNA, the CDR3 is TGTGCCAGCAGCAAAACAGGGAGGAGTGGAGCTTTCTTT.

CDR3 nucleotide sequence: TGTGCCAGCAGTCCCTTACCCCGCTACGAGCAGTACTTC. Its protein is CASSPLPRYEQYF. The chain recombines TRBV27 with TRBJ2-7, with D uncertain. V lost 5 bases, J lost 3 bases, and 11 bases lay in between. Germline V gives CDR1 MNHEY, CDR2 SMNVEV (reference sequence). The CDR3 totals 13 residues.

This chain links TRBV15 with TRBJ2-1; unclear D gene. The CDR3 extends over 12 amino acids. Trimming took off 1 base at V and 14 bases at J, with 12 bases between the two ends. Germline-derived CDR1 and CDR2 are LNHNV and YYDKDF (reference sequence). The CDR3 loop is CATSRVFQREFF. CDR3 coding DNA: TGTGCCACCAGCAGAGTTTTCCAACGGGAGTTCTTC.

This clonotype was counted a few times. The chain carries TRBV4-3 and TRBJ2-5, with 8 bases identical to TRBD1. Germline V gives CDR1 LGHNA, CDR2 YSLEER. The CDR3 is made up of 16 amino acids. V dropped 1 base and J dropped 1; count of bases not matched to a gene: 5. CDR3 region: CASSQGGTGLQETQYF. CDR3 sequence (DNA): TGCGCCAGCAGCCAAGGAGGGACAGGACTCCAAGAGACCCAGTACTTC.

This CDR3 reads CASSVGTALQEQYF. The DNA of the CDR3 is TGTGCCAGCAGCGTCGGGACGGCCTTACAGGAGCAGTACTTC. The chain links TRBV9 to TRBJ2-7; D might be TRBD1 or TRBD2, each matching 5 bases. CDR1 and CDR2 (germline): SGDLS, YYNGEE. This CDR3 has 14 amino acids. Trimming shortened V by 2 bases and J by 7 bases, and 16 bases separated the two germline ends.

The V and J genes are TRBV6-5 and TRBJ2-5; maybe TRBD1 (7 bases). This CDR3 is 16 amino acids long. CDR1 MNHEY and CDR2 SVGAGI come from the germline V gene. Trimming stripped 6 bases from V and 4 bases from J, with 21 bases between. In nucleotides, the CDR3 is TGTGCCAGCAGGTTTGGCGGGAACAGGGGCCGAGAGACCCAGTACTTC. Translated, it gives CASRFGGNRGRETQYF.

The table lists this clonotype with a few counts. V gene TRBV7-9 combines with J gene TRBJ2-1; maybe TRBD2 (6 bases). V lost 5 bases and J lost 1, with 15 bases in between. The CDR3 is 16 amino acids. Germline-derived CDR1 and CDR2 are SEHNR and FQNEAQ (reference sequence). The CDR3 coding sequence is TGTGCCAGCAGCGCCCTAACTAGCAGGTCCTACAATGAGCAGTTCTTC. Amino acid sequence: CASSALTSRSYNEQFF.

This chain uses TRBV9 with TRBJ1-4; TRBD1 matches at 7 bases. The V and J ends lost 4 bases and 4 bases, in that order; junction bases with no gene match: 7. The CDR3 length is 15 residues. Germline CDR1 is SGDLS and CDR2 is YYNGEE. The CDR3 DNA reads as TGTGCCAGCAGCTTGACCGGGACAGATAATGAAAAACTGTTTTTT. Protein sequence: CASSLTGTDNEKLFF.

Only one count was recorded for this clonotype. CDR3: CASSLGHNSATNEKLFF. The CDR3 DNA reads TGCGCCAGCAGCTTGGGGCACAACAGCGCAACTAATGAAAAACTGTTTTTT. V usage is TRBV5-1 and J usage is TRBJ1-4; D gene uncertain. V was shortened by 0 bases and J by 0 bases, with 12 bases between the two germline ends. This CDR3 contains 17 residues. Germline assignment: CDR1 SGHRS and CDR2 YFSETQ.

The rearrangement joins TRBV11-2 to TRBJ2-5; 8 bases match TRBD2. CDR3 length: 17 residues. CDR1 SGHAT and CDR2 FQNNGV come from the germline V gene. J was trimmed by 2 bases and V by 5 bases; bases with no gene match: 13. Here the CDR3 reads CASSPGGAGALQETQYF. DNA of the CDR3: TGTGCCAGCAGCCCCGGAGGAGCGGGGGCCTTACAAGAGACCCAGTACTTC.

This clonotype came up a few times. The V call is TRBV4-2, the J call TRBJ2-3; 14 bases map to TRBD2. V dropped 0 bases and J dropped 9; count of bases not matched to a gene: 5. Germline CDR1 LGHNA, CDR2 YNFKEQ. The CDR3 extends over 16 amino acids. The DNA for the CDR3 is TGTGCCAGCAGCCAAGAGACTAGCGGGGGGGCTTGGACGCAGTATTTT. The encoded protein is CASSQETSGGAWTQYF.

Comments on this clonotype: A junction boundary mismatches the germline segment, possibly from a read error. The chain combines TRBV7-8 with TRBJ1-5; D is ambiguous. CDR3 length equals 16 residues. Germline V gene sequence: CDR1 SGHVS, CDR2 FQNEAQ. The CDR3 DNA reads TGTGCCGGCAGCCCGATAAATGACCCTAGCAATCAGCCCCAGCATTTT. Encoded protein: CAGSPINDPSNQPQHF. The variable domain in full, completed from reference TRBV7-8 and TRBJ1-5, reads GAGVSQSPRYKVAKRGQDVALRCDPISGHVSLFWYQQALGQGPEFLTYFQNEAQLDKSGLPSDRFFAERPEGSVSTLKIQRTQQEDSAVYLCAGSPINDPSNQPQHFGDGTRLSIL.

The rearrangement links TRBV5-4 to TRBJ2-7; D might be TRBD2 (5 bases). CDR3 size: 12 residues. The V end was cut by 2 bases, the J end by 7 bases, with 10 bases between. Germline V gene data show CDR1 as SGHNT and CDR2 as YYREEE (reference sequence). The CDR3 loop reads CASSLASFEQYF. DNA of the CDR3: TGTGCCAGCAGCTTAGCTAGCTTTGAGCAGTACTTC.